This T cell receptor beta chain was sequenced in a study of Graves' ophthalmopathy and Graves' hyperthyroidism. Study conclusions and caveats: Thyroid clonotypes that were expanded above 0.001 frequency mostly also appeared in blood. Distinction of ophthalmopathy from stable hyperthyroidism by a 13-signature model reached 85% to 90% sensitivity and roughly 78% specificity.

Excluded: other autoimmune disease, uncontrolled infection, pregnancy or lactation. Establishment of the diagnosis relied upon clinical symptoms, serum thyroxine, TRAb, thyroid ultrasound and orbital computed tomography. This clonotype was picked up many times. Its antigen remains unidentified. The authors amplified TCR beta CDR3 regions from RNA transcripts. First-round RT-PCR employed HTBI primers, with a second-round multiplex PCR after it. TCRdb independently ran MiXCR on the multiplex PCR reads; one entry per CDR3 protein. The sample has a few hundred thousand distinct CDR3 sequences; about a sixth are singletons. The receptor was derived from an adult woman with stable Graves' hyperthyroidism. The sample comprised peripheral blood.

CDR3 in amino acids: CASRPKTGTEYF. The CDR3 DNA is TGTGCCAGCAGGCCAAAGACCGGGACTGAGTACTTC. The chain links TRBV6-2 or TRBV6-3 to TRBJ2-7; D perhaps matches TRBD2 (6 bases). The CDR3 has 12 residues. The germline V gene encodes CDR1 MNHEY and CDR2 SVGEGT. V shed 6 bases and J shed 11 bases, with 17 bases lying between them.